Below are 22 T cell receptor beta chains sequenced from a single sample in a study of spatial heterogeneity in lung cancer. Their target antigens are unknown. General study points: One measure, the expanded intratumoral alpha and beta TCR count, tracked tumor mutation counts.

The time point is: sample taken at primary tumor resection. TCRdb redid the calling of the 5' RACE reads with MiXCR, one entry per CDR3 protein. Here the sample spans around 4,300 distinct CDR3 sequences, about 9% being singletons. The sequences come from lung tumor tissue, collected at surgery. The receptors here all came from a male donor with early-stage non-small cell lung cancer.

Relative to its sample, this clonotype is medium-sized. The chain combines TRBV2 with TRBJ2-2; D unclear. CDR1 and CDR2 from the germline V gene are SNHLY and FYNNEI. The CDR3 is 16 residues long. V was clipped by 5 bases and J by 0 bases, with 13 bases between them. CDR3 in DNA: TGTGCCAGCAGTCGGATTGCAGCCTCGAACACCGGGGAGCTGTTTTTT. This encodes CASSRIAASNTGELFF. Full variable domain (remainder filled in from reference TRBV2 and TRBJ2-2): EPEVTQTPSHQVTQMGQEVILRCVPISNHLYFYWYRQILGQKVEFLVSFYNNEISEKSEIFDDQFSVERPDGSNFTLKIRSTKLEDSAMYFCASSRIAASNTGELFFGEGSRLTVL.

Judged by abundance, this clonotype is medium-sized (0.01 to 0.1%). The chain employs TRBV3-1 and TRBJ2-7; TRBD1 is a possible D gene (5 bases). Trimming cost V 2 bases and J 6 bases, with 14 bases left between them. Germline loops: CDR1 LGHDT, CDR2 YNNKEL (reference sequence). The CDR3 loop spans 14 amino acids. The CDR3 nucleotides read TGTGCCAGCAGCCAAAGGTCAGGGCTATCCGAGCAGTACTTC. This encodes CASSQRSGLSEQYF.

By sample share, this clonotype is medium-sized. V is TRBV6-5 and J is TRBJ1-5; D call uncertain. Trimming took off 10 bases at V and 4 bases at J, with 23 bases between the two ends. Germline V gives CDR1 MNHEY, CDR2 SVGAGI. The CDR3 contains 16 residues. CDR3 in amino acids: CATRKSLYTSNQPQHF. DNA for the CDR3: TGTGCCACCCGAAAATCGCTCTACACAAGTAATCAGCCCCAGCATTTT.

In its sample, this clonotype is medium-sized. CDR3 amino acids: CASKGQSYGYTF. In DNA, the CDR3 is TGTGCCAGCAAGGGGCAGTCCTATGGCTACACCTTC. V is TRBV27 and J is TRBJ1-2; TRBD1 is a possible D gene (5 bases). CDR1 MNHEY and CDR2 SMNVEV come from the germline V gene (reference sequence). V lost 7 bases to trimming and J lost 4 bases, with 10 bases between them. This CDR3 has 12 amino acids.

Sample share makes this clonotype medium-sized. V is TRBV20-1 and J is TRBJ1-5; a weak D match, TRBD1 (5 bases). Looked up from germline, CDR1 is DFQATT and CDR2 is SNEGSKA (reference sequence). The length of the CDR3 is 13 residues. Trimming removed 3 bases at V and 3 bases at J, with 9 bases between. The CDR3 DNA follows: TGCAGTGCTAGGCGACAGCACAATCAGCCCCAGCATTTT. Residues: CSARRQHNQPQHF.

By frequency in the sample, this clonotype is medium-sized. The rearrangement links TRBV20-1 to TRBJ1-5, with D possibly TRBD1 on 5 matching bases. CDR3 length equals 18 residues. CDR1 and CDR2 (germline): DFQATT, SNEGSKA (reference sequence). V lost 0 bases and J 1 base, leaving 19 bases between the germline ends. The CDR3 sequence is CSARDGSGGGWSNQPQHF. The CDR3 DNA is TGCAGTGCTAGAGATGGTTCGGGCGGGGGATGGAGCAATCAGCCCCAGCATTTT.

This clonotype counts as medium-sized. CDR3 loop: CASSYRESRNIQYF. Written as DNA, the CDR3 is TGTGCCAGCAGTTATAGGGAGAGTCGTAACATTCAGTACTTC. J is TRBJ2-4 and V is TRBV28; a possible D gene is TRBD2 (5 bases). V gave up 4 bases and J gave up 7 bases, with 14 bases separating them. The CDR3 length is 14 residues. Per the germline V gene, CDR1 is MDHEN and CDR2 is SYDVKM.

This clonotype is categorized as medium-sized. The V and J genes are TRBV3-1 and TRBJ2-1, with D possibly being TRBD2 (6 bases). The CDR3 runs 15 residues. Between the trimmed V and J ends, which lost 4 bases and 3 bases, there was a span of 13 bases. Looked up from germline, CDR1 is LGHDT and CDR2 is YNNKEL (reference sequence). The CDR3 sequence: CASSLSGLFYNEQFF. The CDR3, as DNA: TGTGCCAGCAGCCTCTCGGGACTCTTCTACAATGAGCAGTTCTTC.

This clonotype was seen many times. The CDR3 nucleotides read TGTGCCAGCAGCCAATTAAGCAGGACGTTAGCCAAAAACATTCAGTACTTC. This encodes CASSQLSRTLAKNIQYF. The chain is built from TRBV7-2 and TRBJ2-4, with unresolved D. CDR1 and CDR2 from the germline V gene are SGHTA and FQGNSA. The CDR3 loop spans 17 amino acids. V shed 5 bases and J shed 0 bases, with 17 bases lying between them.

By sample share, this clonotype is medium-sized. This chain links TRBV20-1 with TRBJ1-5; D may be TRBD1 (6 bases). The ends were cut back, 6 bases at V and 3 bases at J, with 12 bases in the middle. Germline V gene lookup returns CDR1 DFQATT and CDR2 SNEGSKA (reference sequence). The CDR3 is 13 amino acids. CDR3 sequence (DNA): TGCAGTGCGACACAGGGTCCCAATCAGCCCCAGCATTTT. Amino acid sequence: CSATQGPNQPQHF.

This clonotype is medium-sized in the sample. This chain links TRBV7-2 with TRBJ1-3; D not certain. V was shortened by 1 base and J by 7 bases, with 8 bases between the two germline ends. The CDR3 sequence is 13 residues long. Germline V gene lookup returns CDR1 SGHTA and CDR2 FQGNSA. This chain's CDR3 is CASSLGISNTIYF. As DNA, the CDR3 is TGTGCCAGCAGCTTAGGGATAAGTAACACCATATATTTT.

By frequency in the sample, this clonotype is medium-sized. The chain couples TRBV4-2 to TRBJ2-2, with D perhaps TRBD1 (5 bases). Trimming removed 1 base from V and 6 bases from J, with 12 bases in between. Germline V gene sequence: CDR1 LGHNA, CDR2 YNFKEQ. The CDR3 contains 15 residues. CDR3 residues: CASSQVRKGAGELFF. The CDR3, as DNA: TGTGCCAGCAGCCAAGTACGAAAAGGGGCCGGGGAGCTGTTTTTT.

This clonotype rates as medium-sized. J is TRBJ2-7 and V is TRBV10-3; 9 bases fit TRBD1. Germline V gene data show CDR1 as ENHRY and CDR2 as SYGVKD. Trimming removed 0 bases from V and 5 bases from J; junction bases left unmatched: 5. This CDR3 is 15 amino acids long. This CDR3 is CAISESGTGTNEQYF. As DNA, the CDR3 is TGTGCCATCAGTGAGTCGGGGACAGGGACTAACGAGCAGTACTTC.

This clonotype ranks as medium-sized. V is TRBV25-1 and J is TRBJ1-6; a possible D gene is TRBD1 (6 bases). Trimming removed 3 bases at V and 1 base at J, with 7 bases between. Germline-derived CDR1 and CDR2 are MGHDK and SYGVNS. This CDR3 is built from 15 residues. The CDR3, as DNA: TGTGCCAGCAGTGAGGACAGTTCCTATAATTCACCCCTCCACTTT. This gives the protein CASSEDSSYNSPLHF.

The rearrangement links TRBV6-5 to TRBJ2-7, with a possible D match to TRBD1 (5 bases). V was cut by 5 bases and J by 2 bases, with 13 bases left in between. This CDR3 comprises 14 residues. Germline V gene sequence: CDR1 MNHEY, CDR2 SVGAGI. CDR3 amino acids: CASSERGRAYEQYF. The CDR3, as DNA: TGTGCCAGCAGTGAAAGGGGCAGAGCCTACGAGCAGTACTTC.

Within the sample, this clonotype is medium-sized (0.01 to 0.1%). J is TRBJ2-4 and V is TRBV7-2; 7 bases agree with TRBD1. Germline V gives CDR1 SGHTA, CDR2 FQGNSA. V trimming: 4 bases; J trimming: 4 bases; junction bases outside the gene matches: 7. The CDR3 totals 15 residues. The CDR3 DNA reads TGTGCCAGCAGCTCACAAGGGGGCCCTAAAAACATTCAGTACTTC. It encodes CASSSQGGPKNIQYF.

The chain couples TRBV6-5 to TRBJ2-3; D call uncertain. Germline V gives CDR1 MNHEY, CDR2 SVGAGI. V shed 4 bases and J shed 1 base, with 12 bases lying between them. The CDR3 totals 15 residues. The CDR3 sequence is CASSFLSCRTDTQYF. The CDR3 DNA reads as TGTGCCAGCAGTTTCCTTTCCTGCCGCACAGATACGCAGTATTTT.

This clonotype is labeled medium-sized. The chain has TRBV13 and TRBJ2-1; tentative D call: TRBD2 (6 bases). The CDR3 has 15 residues. Germline CDR1 is PRHDT and CDR2 is FYEKMQ (reference sequence). V lost 5 bases, J lost 2 bases, and 13 bases lay in between. The chain's CDR3 is CASSIERTTYNEQFF. As DNA, the CDR3 is TGTGCCAGCAGCATAGAGAGGACTACCTACAATGAGCAGTTCTTC.

At least ten counts were recorded for this clonotype. This chain links TRBV10-3 with TRBJ1-5, with D possibly TRBD1 on 6 matching bases. The germline V gene encodes CDR1 ENHRY and CDR2 SYGVKD. The CDR3 sequence is 14 residues long. V lost 6 bases to trimming and J lost 0 bases, with 9 bases between them. CDR3 DNA: TGTGCCATCAGAGGACAGAATAGCAATCAGCCCCAGCATTTT. Protein: CAIRGQNSNQPQHF.

This clonotype was seen a handful of times. The chain uses TRBV6-5 and TRBJ2-7; no clear D. This CDR3 region has 16 residues. V was trimmed by 6 bases and J by 0 bases, leaving 18 bases between them. Germline CDR1 reads MNHEY; CDR2 reads SVGAGI. In DNA, the CDR3 is TGTGCCAGCAGGACCACTCGCTCGTCTAGCTCCTACGAGCAGTACTTC. It translates to CASRTTRSSSSYEQYF.

This clonotype came up many times. J is TRBJ2-7 and V is TRBV5-4; D is unclear. The CDR3 has 11 residues. The germline gives CDR1 SGHNT, CDR2 YYREEE (reference sequence). The ends were cut back, 0 bases at V and 7 bases at J, with 5 bases in the middle. The CDR3 sequence: CASSLGFEQYF. CDR3 in DNA: TGTGCCAGCAGCTTGGGTTTTGAGCAGTACTTC.

This clonotype was picked up many times. V gene TRBV5-1 combines with J gene TRBJ2-3; no reliable D call. Trimming removed 1 base from V and 5 bases from J, with 2 bases in between. Germline V gene sequence: CDR1 SGHRS, CDR2 YFSETQ. The CDR3 sequence is 11 residues long. In DNA form, the CDR3 reads TGCGCCAGCAGCTTGAAAGATACGCAGTATTTT. Protein sequence: CASSLKDTQYF.